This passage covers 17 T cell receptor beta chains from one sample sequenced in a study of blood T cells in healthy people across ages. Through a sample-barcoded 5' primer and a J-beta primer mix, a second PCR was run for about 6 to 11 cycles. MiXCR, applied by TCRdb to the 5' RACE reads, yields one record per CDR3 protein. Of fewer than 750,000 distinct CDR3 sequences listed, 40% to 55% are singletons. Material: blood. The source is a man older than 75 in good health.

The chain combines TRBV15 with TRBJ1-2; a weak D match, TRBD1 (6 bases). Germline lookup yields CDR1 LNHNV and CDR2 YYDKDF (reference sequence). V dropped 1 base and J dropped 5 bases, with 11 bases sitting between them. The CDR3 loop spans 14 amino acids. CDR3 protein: CATSRGTTGYGYTF. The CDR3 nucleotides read TGTGCCACCAGCAGAGGAACTACAGGGTATGGCTACACCTTC.

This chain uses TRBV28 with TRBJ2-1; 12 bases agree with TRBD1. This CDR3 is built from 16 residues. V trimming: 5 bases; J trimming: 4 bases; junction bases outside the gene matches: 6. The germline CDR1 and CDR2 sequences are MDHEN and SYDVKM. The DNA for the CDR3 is TGTGCCAGCAGTAACCGGGACAGGGGGCAGTACAATGAGCAGTTCTTC. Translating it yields CASSNRDRGQYNEQFF.

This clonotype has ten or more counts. The CDR3 DNA is TGTGCCAGCAGCTATGGGTTCGGGACACCCGAGCAGTACTTC. Its protein product is CASSYGFGTPEQYF. This chain joins TRBV9 and TRBJ2-7; possibly TRBD1 for D (6 bases). Trimming cost V 4 bases and J 6 bases, with 17 bases left between them. The CDR3 covers 14 residues. Germline CDR1 is SGDLS and CDR2 is YYNGEE.

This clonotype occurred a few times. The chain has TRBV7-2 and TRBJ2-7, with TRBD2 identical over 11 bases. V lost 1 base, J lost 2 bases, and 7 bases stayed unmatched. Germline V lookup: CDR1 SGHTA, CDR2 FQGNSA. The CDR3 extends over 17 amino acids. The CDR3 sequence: CASSLGGVAGGPYEQYF. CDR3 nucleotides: TGTGCCAGCAGCTTAGGAGGGGTAGCGGGAGGGCCCTACGAGCAGTACTTC.

The CDR3 reads CASSLAPPRGTDTQYF. In DNA form, the CDR3 reads TGCGCCAGCAGCTTGGCCCCACCCCGAGGCACAGATACGCAGTATTTT. The chain couples TRBV5-1 to TRBJ2-3; D ambiguous. The ends were cut back, 0 bases at V and 1 base at J, with 12 bases in the middle. Looked up from germline, CDR1 is SGHRS and CDR2 is YFSETQ. The CDR3 length is 16 residues.

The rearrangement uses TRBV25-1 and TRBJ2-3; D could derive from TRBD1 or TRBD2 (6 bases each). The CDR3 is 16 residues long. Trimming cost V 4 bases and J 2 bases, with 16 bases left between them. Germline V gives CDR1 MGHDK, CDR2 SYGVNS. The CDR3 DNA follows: TGTGCCAGCAGTGTACAGGGACGGGGGTTCACAGATACGCAGTATTTT. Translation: CASSVQGRGFTDTQYF.

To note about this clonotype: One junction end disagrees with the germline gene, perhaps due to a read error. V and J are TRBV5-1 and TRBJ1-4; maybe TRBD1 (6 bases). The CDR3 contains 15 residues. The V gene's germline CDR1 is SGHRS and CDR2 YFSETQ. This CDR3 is CASSLETGDNGKLFF. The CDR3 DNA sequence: TGCGCCAGCAGCTTGGAGACAGGAGATAATGGAAAACTGTTTTTT.

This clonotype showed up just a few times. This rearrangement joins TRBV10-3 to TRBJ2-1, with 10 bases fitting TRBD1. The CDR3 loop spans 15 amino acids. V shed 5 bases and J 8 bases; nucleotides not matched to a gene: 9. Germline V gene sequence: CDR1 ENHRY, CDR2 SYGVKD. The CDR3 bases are TGTGCCATCAGTCCTGACAGGGGGCGTTTCTATGAGCAGTTCTTC. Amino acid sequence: CAISPDRGRFYEQFF.

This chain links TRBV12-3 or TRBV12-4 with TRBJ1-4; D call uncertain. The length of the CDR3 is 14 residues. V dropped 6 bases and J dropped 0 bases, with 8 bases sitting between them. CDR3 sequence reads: CASRLTATNEKLFF. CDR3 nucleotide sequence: TGTGCCAGCAGACTGACGGCAACTAATGAAAAACTGTTTTTT.

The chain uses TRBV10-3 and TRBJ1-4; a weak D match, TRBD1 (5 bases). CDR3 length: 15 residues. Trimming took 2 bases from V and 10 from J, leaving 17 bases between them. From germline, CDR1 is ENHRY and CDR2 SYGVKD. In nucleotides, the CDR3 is TGTGCCATCAGTGAGCGACGGGGCGTTTTTGGAAAACTGTTTTTT. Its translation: CAISERRGVFGKLFF.

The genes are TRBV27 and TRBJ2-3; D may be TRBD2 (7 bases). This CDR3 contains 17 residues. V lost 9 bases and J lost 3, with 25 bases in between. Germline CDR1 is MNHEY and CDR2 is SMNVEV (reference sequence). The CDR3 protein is CASLPIFGGLSTDTQYF. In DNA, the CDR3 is TGTGCCAGTCTACCAATTTTCGGGGGGCTCTCGACAGATACGCAGTATTTT.

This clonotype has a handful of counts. CDR3 region: CASSWTSGRTQETQYF. For the CDR3, the DNA is TGCGCCAGCAGCTGGACTAGCGGGAGGACTCAAGAGACCCAGTACTTC. The V call is TRBV5-1, the J call TRBJ2-5, with 14 bases that match TRBD2. Looked up from germline, CDR1 is SGHRS and CDR2 is YFSETQ. This CDR3 spans 16 amino acids. J was trimmed by 2 bases and V by 3 bases; bases with no gene match: 3. The full variable domain, with the rest looked up from reference TRBV5-1 and TRBJ2-5, is KAGVTQTPRYLIKTRGQQVTLSCSPISGHRSVSWYQQTPGQGLQFLFEYFSETQRNKGNFPGRFSGRQFSNSRSEMNVSTLELGDSALYLCASSWTSGRTQETQYFGPGTRLLVL.

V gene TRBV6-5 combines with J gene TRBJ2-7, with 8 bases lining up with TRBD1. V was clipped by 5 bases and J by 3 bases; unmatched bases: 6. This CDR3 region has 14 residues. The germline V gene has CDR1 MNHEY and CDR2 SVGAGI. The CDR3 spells CASSGGTGIYEQYF. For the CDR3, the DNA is TGTGCCAGCAGTGGGGGGACAGGCATCTACGAGCAGTACTTC.

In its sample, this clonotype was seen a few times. CDR3 sequence reads: CASSDKAVGGQETQYF. In DNA form, the CDR3 reads TGCGCCAGCAGTGATAAGGCAGTCGGGGGCCAAGAGACCCAGTACTTC. The chain combines TRBV10-2 with TRBJ2-5; tentative D call: TRBD2 (6 bases). Germline V lookup: CDR1 WSHSY, CDR2 SAAADI. The CDR3 loop spans 16 amino acids. The germline V and J ends were trimmed by 3 bases and 1 base, with 15 bases remaining between them.

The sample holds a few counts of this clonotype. For the CDR3, the DNA is TGTGCCAGCAGCTTAGTGGGTAGCGGGAGAGGTTACGAGCAGTACTTC. This gives the protein CASSLVGSGRGYEQYF. The V call is TRBV7-2, the J call TRBJ2-7, with TRBD2 identical over 9 bases. Germline loops: CDR1 SGHTA, CDR2 FQGNSA. V was pared by 1 base and J by 4 bases, with 8 bases of the junction left unmatched. CDR3 length equals 16 residues.

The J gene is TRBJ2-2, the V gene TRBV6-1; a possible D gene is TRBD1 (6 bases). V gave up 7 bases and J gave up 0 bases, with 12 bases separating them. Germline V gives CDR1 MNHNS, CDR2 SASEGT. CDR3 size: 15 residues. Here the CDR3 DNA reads TGTGCCAGCAAACGGACAGAGACGAACACCGGGGAGCTGTTTTTT. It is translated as CASKRTETNTGELFF.

CDR3 amino acids: CASSPLELGRSSTQYF. The CDR3 DNA reads as TGTGCCAGCAGCCCCCTGGAGTTGGGGCGATCATCGACCCAGTACTTC. The chain combines TRBV11-2 with TRBJ2-5; the D gene is possibly TRBD1 (5 bases). The CDR3 is made up of 16 amino acids. Per the germline V gene, CDR1 is SGHAT and CDR2 is FQNNGV. V was cut by 5 bases and J by 7 bases, with 23 bases left in between.